A selection of T cell receptor beta chains follows, all from one sample in a study of technical replicates of blood from several donors. The table came from immunoSEQ multiplex PCR; TCRdb's copy has only in-frame clones and leaves some out. Here the sample spans under 90,000 clones, around 97% being singletons. The sequenced sample was T cells isolated from PBMCs. These receptors were collected from a human donor in good health. CDR3s include the opening cysteine and the closing phenylalanine or tryptophan. Each record gives: V gene, J gene, clone size, CDR3 protein. Some rows have no size entry. The others give once, few or many, or a class for an expanded clone.

TRBV5-1,TRBJ2-7,.,CASSLHTQGRDEQYF
TRBV6-1,TRBJ2-7,.,CASSEDRAYEQYF
TRBV7-9,TRBJ1-1,.,CASSPSGQTNTEAFF
TRBV5-1,TRBJ1-1,.,CASSADRGRRGTEAFF
TRBV11-3,TRBJ1-1,.,CASSLGQRNTEAFF
TRBV5-1,TRBJ1-4,.,CASSTRGRGATNEKLFF
TRBV5-1,TRBJ1-1,.,CASSGERAEAFF
TRBV18,TRBJ2-7,.,CASSPQGSGTSYEQYF
TRBV11-2,TRBJ1-4,.,CASSLVGGGEKLFF
TRBV30,TRBJ2-1,.,CACPFPPAGLTWGCNEQFF
TRBV7-9,TRBJ2-5,.,CASSTTGSETQYF
TRBV5-1,TRBJ2-2,.,CASSSLAGGRGGELFF
TRBV4-2,TRBJ2-1,.,CASSQDQVRWGGPNEQFF
TRBV9,TRBJ1-5,.,CASSVGQDSNQPQHF
TRBV9,TRBJ1-1,.,CASSVNHLVGVNTEAFF
TRBV10-1,TRBJ2-5,.,CASSEQVQETQYF
TRBV5-1,TRBJ2-7,.,CASSPGATYEQYF
TRBV30,TRBJ1-6,.,CACRDLSLHF
TRBV7-9,TRBJ1-4,.,CASSFGQGNEKLFF
TRBV4-1,TRBJ2-3,.,CASSQTSGGDTQYF
TRBV5-1,TRBJ1-2,.,CASSLGDYGYTF
TRBV28,TRBJ1-4,.,CASTIRSGVGEKLFF
TRBV28,TRBJ2-5,.,CASSLRRQETQYF
TRBV5-1,TRBJ2-2,once,CASSLVWGGANTGELFF
TRBV11-2,TRBJ1-2,.,CASSAAGGHGYTF
TRBV19,TRBJ2-5,.,CASSPSRQRTQYF
TRBV15,TRBJ2-7,.,CATSRDYSGTGGWYEQYF
TRBV2,TRBJ1-1,once,CASRATEAFF
TRBV19,TRBJ2-7,.,CASSIGLATYEQYF
TRBV9,TRBJ2-3,once,CASSVGLSESTDTQYF
TRBV5-1,TRBJ2-3,.,CASSFKDLYSTDTQYF
TRBV27,TRBJ1-2,once,CASSPGAYGYTF
TRBV6-1,TRBJ2-7,.,CASSVARESYEQYF
TRBV6-5,TRBJ2-1,.,CASSYSSLAYPHEQFF
TRBV15,TRBJ2-7,.,CATSGTRDNYEQYF
TRBV6-6,TRBJ1-1,.,CASSPTRHPSTEAFF
TRBV9,TRBJ1-1,.,CASSVERVDTEAFF
TRBV28,TRBJ2-3,.,CASQTVPTDTQYF
TRBV14,TRBJ1-6,few,CASSQGGMGYSPLHF
TRBV5-6,TRBJ1-6,.,CASSLPGRAYNSPLHF
TRBV4-2,TRBJ2-1,.,CASKPNGGGSSYNEQFF
TRBV6-1,TRBJ2-3,.,CASARDYTSDTQYF
TRBV21-1,TRBJ1-1,.,CASSKRDRNTEAFF
TRBV9,TRBJ2-7,.,CASSLRQGLDEQYF
TRBV19,TRBJ1-1,.,CASTLDLTGSMNTEAFF
TRBV10-1,TRBJ2-1,.,CASSDSSGDSSYNEQFF
TRBV6-4,TRBJ2-5,.,CASSRRFWTRWIQETQYF
TRBV28,TRBJ1-5,.,CASSPLGQGAIQPQHF
TRBV5-6,TRBJ2-7,.,CASSSQGTGEQYF
TRBV2,TRBJ2-2,.,CASRVQGVGTGELFF